These 5 T cell receptor beta chains were all obtained from the same sample, sequenced in a study of human thymus T cells. The table came from immunoSEQ multiplex PCR; TCRdb's copy has only in-frame clones and leaves some out. The table includes 40,000 to 45,000 clones, nearly 95% detected once. Sequencing was carried out using blood. The receptors derive from a boy in the first two years of life with a congenital heart defect but otherwise immunologically healthy.

The chain employs TRBV6-6 and TRBJ1-1, with 8 bases aligning to TRBD1. V shed 6 bases, J shed 0 bases, and the junction held 0 bases outside the gene matches. Germline V CDR1 and CDR2: MNHNY, SVGAGI (reference sequence). The CDR3 is 13 residues long. The CDR3 protein is CASRDRVNTEAFF. CDR3 DNA: TGTGCCAGCAGGGACAGGGTGAACACTGAAGCTTTCTTT.

The V gene is TRBV5-1, the J gene TRBJ2-2, with 11 bases lining up with TRBD2. With V trimmed by 4 bases and J by 4 bases, 3 bases remained unmatched. This CDR3 region has 15 residues. From germline, CDR1 is SGHRS and CDR2 YFSETQ. The DNA of the CDR3 is TGCGCCAGCAGCCCCGGGACTAGCGGCACCGGGGAGCTGTTTTTT. Translating gives CASSPGTSGTGELFF.

The chain links TRBV11-2 to TRBJ1-1; 7 nucleotides line up with TRBD1. The CDR3 is 13 residues long. Unmatched junction bases numbered 7, after V lost 5 bases and J lost 7 bases. Germline loops: CDR1 SGHAT, CDR2 FQNNGV. The CDR3 bases are TGTGCCAGCAGCCTCCGGGACAGACTTGAAGCTTTCTTT. It translates to CASSLRDRLEAFF.

The CDR3 is CASSDETSTEQFF. CDR3 sequence (DNA): TGTGCCAGCAGTGACGAAACAAGTACCGAGCAGTTCTTC. The rearrangement uses TRBV2 and TRBJ2-1; D is unclear. V dropped 3 bases and J dropped 10 bases, with 13 bases sitting between them. The germline V gene has CDR1 SNHLY and CDR2 FYNNEI. This CDR3 is built from 13 residues.

The V gene is TRBV14, the J gene TRBJ2-3; TRBD2 matches 11 bases. CDR3 length: 14 residues. Per germline, CDR1 SGHDN and CDR2 FVKESK. Trimming cost V 4 bases and J 8 bases; bases outside gene matches: 5. The CDR3 protein is CASSLLAGGSTQYF. The DNA of the CDR3 is TGTGCCAGCAGCCTCTTAGCGGGGGGGAGTACGCAGTATTTT.